This T cell receptor (beta chain) originates from a study of blood T cells in healthy people across ages. General study points: When one million T cells were used, diversity estimates were thought to be underestimates. It was the long-lived donors that had more naive CD4+ cells and higher diversity than aged donors.

The germline gives CDR1 MNHEY, CDR2 SVGEGT. The V and J ends lost 5 bases and 4 bases respectively, with 20 bases between them. The CDR3 spans 16 residues. Then a second PCR, running roughly 6 to 12 cycles, was carried out with a sample-barcoded 5' primer and a J-beta primer mix. Researchers report that a template-switch adaptor with 12 random nucleotides tagged each cDNA molecule. TCRdb used MiXCR to reprocess the 5' RACE reads, holding one entry per CDR3 protein. The top ten hold about 3.8% of the sample, which has 1.5 million to 1.9 million distinct CDR3 sequences, roughly 43% seen once. Regarding this clonotype: Its specificity is not known.

The chain is built from TRBV6-2 or TRBV6-3 and TRBJ1-1; D is ambiguous. The material sequenced was blood. The clonotype originates from a woman aged 18-29 years in good health. The CDR3 DNA reads TGTGCCAGCAGTCCCCCGGCGGGGTTACATCTCACTGAAGCTTTCTTT. It codes for CASSPPAGLHLTEAFF.